The following is a TCR beta chain sequence with its context. As yet, its antigen is unknown. Germline CDR1 and CDR2: SGHTA and FQGTGA. V was clipped by 6 bases and J by 7 bases, with 10 bases between them. The CDR3 consists of 13 residues. The sample belongs to a study of OX40 agonist ivuxolimab in advanced cancers. Across the whole study: Three patients had partial responses: one hepatocellular carcinoma, two cutaneous melanoma. Study-wide findings and caveats: The CD4+ and CD8+ T cells in the blood had expanded clonally by week 6 at 0.1 to 3.0 mg/kg.

The repertoire was sequenced with immunoSEQ multiplex PCR; TCRdb's copy has only in-frame clones and lacks some. The repertoire holds 65,000 to 100,000 clones, with about 90% as singletons. The source is an adult with an advanced solid tumor such as melanoma, head and neck, liver or kidney cancer. The starting material was CD4+ or CD8+ T cells sorted from blood, obtained in a trial of the OX40 agonist ivuxolimab. The chain is built from TRBV7-3 and TRBJ1-6; D gene uncertain. The CDR3 bases are TGTGCCAGCAGTTTTTTGGGCAATTCACCCCTCCACTTT. Its protein product is CASSFLGNSPLHF.